This entry lists 27 T cell receptor beta chains sequenced from one sample in a study of blood T cell repertoires in COVID-19. The table came from immunoSEQ multiplex PCR; TCRdb's copy has only in-frame clones and leaves some out. The table includes 120,000 or so clones, more than 65% detected once. Sequencing was carried out using peripheral blood. Every receptor here comes from a woman in her sixties or seventies with acute or convalescent COVID-19.

The genes are TRBV30 and TRBJ1-1; TRBD1 is a possible D gene (5 bases). The CDR3 sequence is 13 residues long. The ends were cut back, 0 bases at V and 1 base at J, with 6 bases in the middle. Looked up from germline, CDR1 is GTSNPN and CDR2 is SVGIG (reference sequence). CDR3: CAWSVQGNTEAFF. In DNA, the CDR3 is TGTGCCTGGAGTGTTCAGGGGAACACTGAAGCTTTCTTT.

This clone was picked up a small number of times. This chain joins TRBV18 and TRBJ2-5; 7 nucleotides align to TRBD1. Trimming at V came to 1 base and at J to 2 bases, leaving 4 bases not matched to a gene. This CDR3 is built from 15 residues. Germline V gene data show CDR1 as KGHSH and CDR2 as LQKENI. CDR3 sequence reads: CASSPLKGQQETQYF. The CDR3 coding sequence is TGTGCCAGCTCACCACTAAAGGGACAGCAAGAGACCCAGTACTTC.

At least ten counts were recorded for this clone. At one boundary the junction diverges from the germline segment, which might be a read error. This chain connects TRBV7-7 to TRBJ2-1; 7 bases agree with TRBD2. Germline V gene sequence: CDR1 SSHAT, CDR2 FNYEAQ (reference sequence). The CDR3 is 15 residues long. CDR3 residues: CASSLLGGGSDEQFF. The CDR3 DNA follows: TGTGCTAGCAGCTTACTGGGGGGGGGTAGCGATGAGCAGTTCTTC. Filled out from reference TRBV7-7 and TRBJ2-1, the complete variable domain reads GAGVSQSPRYKVTKRGQDVTLRCDPISSHATLYWYQQALGQGPEFLTYFNYEAQPDKSGLPSDRFSAERPEGSISTLTIQRTEQRDSAMYRCASSLLGGGSDEQFFGPGTRLTVL.

The rearrangement joins TRBV14 to TRBJ1-2, with 8 bases that match TRBD1. The junction had 5 bases not matched to a gene; V was cut back by 5 bases and J by 6 bases. This CDR3 has 13 amino acids. The germline V gene has CDR1 SGHDN and CDR2 FVKESK. This CDR3 reads CASSTRTGNGYTF. Written as DNA, the CDR3 is TGTGCCAGCAGCACACGGACAGGGAATGGCTACACCTTC.

The genes are TRBV19 and TRBJ1-1; TRBD1 matches at 9 bases. CDR3 length: 15 amino acids. J lost 6 bases, V lost 5 bases, and 10 bases had no gene match. CDR1 and CDR2 from the germline V gene are LNHDA and SQIVND (reference sequence). CDR3 coding DNA: TGTGCCAGTAGTCCCCGCCGGGGACAGGGCGCTGAAGCTTTCTTT. Amino acid sequence: CASSPRRGQGAEAFF.

The chain uses TRBV5-1 and TRBJ2-2; 12 bases match TRBD1. The germline V gene encodes CDR1 SGHRS and CDR2 YFSETQ. The CDR3 extends over 16 amino acids. V gave up 4 bases and J gave up 6 bases; unmatched junction bases: 7. The CDR3 loop reads CASSLLGQGASGELFF. The CDR3 coding sequence is TGCGCCAGCAGCCTTCTGGGACAGGGGGCGTCCGGGGAGCTGTTTTTT.

The chain carries TRBV27 and TRBJ2-3, with TRBD2 matching over 9 bases. V shed 1 base, J shed 0 bases, and the junction held 11 bases outside the gene matches. CDR1 is MNHEY and CDR2 is SMNVEV in the germline V gene (reference sequence). The CDR3 is 19 amino acids. The CDR3 sequence is CASSLYFAGGFPSTDTQYF. CDR3 sequence (DNA): TGTGCCAGCAGTTTATACTTTGCGGGGGGGTTTCCTAGCACAGATACGCAGTATTTT.

CDR3 sequence reads: CASSFGLAGPDTQYF. In nucleotides, the CDR3 is TGCGCCAGCAGCTTCGGACTAGCGGGGCCAGATACGCAGTATTTT. The V call is TRBV5-1, the J call TRBJ2-3, with 12 bases matching TRBD2. Germline CDR1 is SGHRS and CDR2 is YFSETQ. This CDR3 spans 15 amino acids. V gave up 2 bases and J gave up 4 bases; unmatched junction bases: 2.

The J gene is TRBJ1-1, the V gene TRBV19; tentatively, D is TRBD1 (6 bases). V dropped 4 bases and J dropped 2 bases, with 17 bases sitting between them. The CDR3 contains 16 residues. Germline values: CDR1 LNHDA, CDR2 SQIVND (reference sequence). The CDR3 region is CASSTRVGGANTEAFF. The CDR3 coding sequence is TGTGCCAGTAGTACGAGGGTAGGGGGAGCAAACACTGAAGCTTTCTTT. Supplemented by reference TRBV19 and TRBJ1-1, the full variable domain reads DGGITQSPKYLFRKEGQNVTLSCEQNLNHDAMYWYRQDPGQGLRLIYYSQIVNDFQKGDIAEGYSVSREKKESFPLTVTSAQKNPTAFYLCASSTRVGGANTEAFFGQGTRLTVV.

The gene calls are TRBV3-1 (or the pseudogene TRBV3-2) and TRBJ2-3; TRBD2 might be the D (7 bases). V was pared by 0 bases and J by 2 bases, with 18 bases between. The CDR3 runs 18 residues. Looked up from germline, CDR1 is LGHDT and CDR2 is YNNKEL (reference sequence). This CDR3 reads CASSQDWGGPRDTDTQYF. The CDR3 DNA reads TGTGCCAGCAGCCAAGATTGGGGGGGGCCGAGGGACACAGATACGCAGTATTTT.

J is TRBJ2-1 and V is TRBV6-4; D is possibly TRBD2 (5 bases). Trimming took 5 bases from V and 1 from J, leaving 15 bases between them. The CDR3 totals 16 residues. Germline CDR1 MRHNA, CDR2 SNTAGT. CDR3 DNA sequence: TGTGCCAGCAGTCCCACCGGGGAACTTTCCTACAATGAGCAGTTCTTC. Its protein product is CASSPTGELSYNEQFF.

This clone was counted a few times. The rearrangement links TRBV7-9 to TRBJ2-7; TRBD1 matches at 7 bases. The CDR3 consists of 14 residues. Germline CDR1 reads SEHNR; CDR2 reads FQNEAQ (reference sequence). J gave up 2 bases and V 4 bases, and 5 bases lay outside the gene matches. The CDR3 DNA sequence: TGTGCCAGCAGCTCGACAGGGAACCCCTACGAGCAGTACTTC. It specifies CASSSTGNPYEQYF.

This clone was recorded only once. This chain connects TRBV5-1 to TRBJ2-5; the D gene is possibly TRBD2 (7 bases). The V gene's germline CDR1 is SGHRS and CDR2 YFSETQ. V was trimmed by 0 bases and J by 4 bases, leaving 13 bases between them. The CDR3 covers 15 residues. The CDR3 protein is CASSLVGGPGETQYF. CDR3 nucleotide sequence: TGCGCCAGCAGCTTGGTCGGGGGGCCGGGAGAGACCCAGTACTTC.

The V gene is TRBV28, the J gene TRBJ1-6, with TRBD1 identical over 8 bases. The germline CDR1 and CDR2 sequences are MDHEN and SYDVKM. The V gene end was trimmed by 5 bases and the J gene end by 2 bases; junction bases not matched to a gene: 2. This CDR3 has 15 residues. The CDR3 DNA follows: TGTGCCAGCAGTATGGGACAGGCCTATAATTCACCCCTCCACTTT. Residues: CASSMGQAYNSPLHF.

This clone was picked up a small number of times. The V call is TRBV15, the J call TRBJ1-6; D remains ambiguous. Germline CDR1 is LNHNV and CDR2 is YYDKDF (reference sequence). V lost 1 base, J lost 9 bases, and 13 bases lay in between. This CDR3 has 15 amino acids. CDR3 protein: CATSRVVAGSSPLHF. In DNA, the CDR3 is TGTGCCACCAGCAGAGTAGTCGCGGGGAGTTCACCCCTCCACTTT.

The rearrangement links TRBV19 to TRBJ2-7; weak D call: TRBD2 (7 bases). With 8 bases removed from V and 0 bases from J, the gap between germline ends came to 14 bases. The CDR3 runs to 14 residues. The germline V gene encodes CDR1 LNHDA and CDR2 SQIVND (reference sequence). CDR3 DNA: TGTGCCAGTCGCGGGGGCCTTCCCTCCTACGAGCAGTACTTC. This gives the protein CASRGGLPSYEQYF.

This rearrangement joins TRBV6-5 to TRBJ2-2; the D gene is possibly TRBD2 (7 bases). The germline gives CDR1 MNHEY, CDR2 SVGAGI. The CDR3 loop spans 14 amino acids. The V end lost 5 bases, the J end lost 4 bases, and 11 bases lay between the germline ends. The CDR3 nucleotides read TGTGCCAGCAGTATCGGGGGGCTCACCGGGGAGCTGTTTTTT. Encoded protein: CASSIGGLTGELFF.

The V and J genes are TRBV9 and TRBJ2-1; 11 bases fit TRBD2. The CDR3 is made up of 15 amino acids. The germline CDR1 and CDR2 sequences are SGDLS and YYNGEE. V lost 0 bases and J lost 7; bases outside the gene matches: 3. The CDR3 sequence is CASSVVTSGINEQFF. The CDR3 DNA reads TGTGCCAGCAGCGTAGTGACTAGCGGGATAAATGAGCAGTTCTTC.

The V and J genes are TRBV7-2 and TRBJ2-1; the D gene is possibly TRBD2 (6 bases). Germline V gene lookup returns CDR1 SGHTA and CDR2 FQGNSA. The V gene lost 6 bases and the J gene lost 5 bases, with 20 bases spanning the gap. This CDR3 has 16 residues. The CDR3 sequence: CASSLSRLGRNNEQFF. CDR3 nucleotides: TGTGCCAGCAGTTTAAGTCGACTAGGGCGAAACAATGAGCAGTTCTTC.

The chain joins TRBV28 to TRBJ2-1, with D perhaps TRBD2 (5 bases). The CDR3 is 14 residues long. CDR1 is MDHEN, CDR2 SYDVKM, per germline. The germline V and J ends were trimmed by 3 bases and 2 bases, with 8 bases remaining between them. CDR3 DNA sequence: TGTGCCAGCAGTTTCCTCGGGACCTACAATGAGCAGTTCTTC. It yields the protein CASSFLGTYNEQFF.

This chain joins TRBV28 and TRBJ2-5; D may be TRBD1 (6 bases). CDR3 size: 13 residues. The germline V gene has CDR1 MDHEN and CDR2 SYDVKM. V lost 4 bases, J lost 2 bases, and 8 bases lay in between. The CDR3 loop is CASSWGRQETQYF. In DNA, the CDR3 is TGTGCCAGCAGTTGGGGGCGGCAAGAGACCCAGTACTTC.

V usage is TRBV2 and J usage is TRBJ1-3; the match to TRBD1 covers 9 bases. The CDR3 contains 15 residues. Germline-derived CDR1 and CDR2 are SNHLY and FYNNEI. The ends lost 6 bases at V and 0 bases at J; junction bases unmatched: 3. CDR3 DNA: TGTGCCAGCAGGGACAGGGGAATCTCTGGAAACACCATATATTTT. Its protein product is CASRDRGISGNTIYF.

V usage is TRBV5-1 and J usage is TRBJ2-3, with D possibly TRBD1 on 6 matching bases. Trimming took off 4 bases at V and 3 bases at J, with 15 bases between the two ends. This CDR3 region has 15 residues. CDR1 and CDR2 (germline): SGHRS, YFSETQ. The CDR3 nucleotides read TGCGCCAGCAGCCCGATGCGAGGGGGTACAGATACGCAGTATTTT. This gives the protein CASSPMRGGTDTQYF.

The chain employs TRBV5-1 and TRBJ1-2, with D possibly TRBD1 on 5 matching bases. V gave up 2 bases and J gave up 1 base, with 12 bases separating them. This CDR3 is 15 amino acids long. Per the germline V gene, CDR1 is SGHRS and CDR2 is YFSETQ. CDR3 nucleotides: TGCGCCAGCAGCTTTGGGGGAGGTGATAACTATGGCTACACCTTC. Protein sequence: CASSFGGGDNYGYTF. Using reference TRBV5-1 and TRBJ1-2 for the parts outside the CDR3, the full variable domain is KAGVTQTPRYLIKTRGQQVTLSCSPISGHRSVSWYQQTPGQGLQFLFEYFSETQRNKGNFPGRFSGRQFSNSRSEMNVSTLELGDSALYLCASSFGGGDNYGYTFGSGTRLTVV.

The gene calls are TRBV7-9 and TRBJ1-2; D gene uncertain. The length of the CDR3 is 15 residues. Trimming shortened V by 0 bases and J by 6 bases, and 14 bases separated the two germline ends. Germline lookup yields CDR1 SEHNR and CDR2 FQNEAQ (reference sequence). CDR3 coding DNA: TGTGCCAGCAGCTTAGCTGATAGGCCAAGCGATGGCTACACCTTC. Amino acids: CASSLADRPSDGYTF.

The V and J genes are TRBV11-2 and TRBJ2-6; 8 bases are shared with TRBD1. J lost 12 bases, V lost 5 bases, and 12 bases had no gene match. Per germline, CDR1 SGHAT and CDR2 FQNNGV. The CDR3 sequence is 15 residues long. CDR3 coding DNA: TGTGCCAGCAGCGCCCGGACAGGGTTCCCCTCCGTCCTGACTTTC. Its translation: CASSARTGFPSVLTF.

This chain joins TRBV19 and TRBJ2-2, with 10 bases matching TRBD2. Trimming cost V 7 bases and J 7 bases; bases outside gene matches: 15. The germline gives CDR1 LNHDA, CDR2 SQIVND (reference sequence). The CDR3 length is 17 residues. The CDR3 DNA sequence: TGTGCCAGTACCCCAGGGTGGGCTAGCGGGGGAGTCGGGGAGCTGTTTTTT. It encodes CASTPGWASGGVGELFF.